This section outlines one TCR beta chain sequence together with its context. Its binding antigen is unknown. It has no much larger one-base neighbor in the sample; base qualities were not kept. There are 16 amino acids in the CDR3, from cysteine to phenylalanine inclusive. The only DNA kept is the CDR3, 48 bases in frame from the first base. CDR1 MDHEN and CDR2 SYDVKM were looked up in the germline V gene. V trim: 3 bases; J trim: 4 bases; unmatched bases: 9. Collaborating institutions collected whole blood in K2EDTA tubes following their own protocols. For TCRbeta analysis, collaborators shipped samples as frozen whole blood, isolated PBMCs, or DNA extracted from either of those sample types. This sample is drawn from a study of blood T cell repertoires in COVID-19 (TCRdb year 2020). For the study in its entirety: Collaborator samples came from the United States, Italy and Spain and covered acute and convalescent phases of COVID-19. The prospective study material was composed of cDNA or gDNA derived from T cells, B-cell-depleted T cells, or PBMCs. Subjects who had been exposed to COVID-19, were actively infected with it, or had recovered from it provided the deeply sampled blood TCRbeta repertoires that made up the dataset. Where available, HLA class I and class II types were taken from metadata supplied by the sample provider and were not determined by assay-based typing. Samples were obtained from the ongoing ImmuneRACE study (first 160 participants) and from 950 to 1,500 subjects provided by 6 global collaborators. The sample metadata nearly always contained a de-identified subject ID, COVID-19 status, age in years and sex. The repertoires were released in a freely available public database intended as a resource for research on the immune response to SARS-CoV-2. Here is what the overall study found, with its caveats: The quantity of clinical and demographic metadata differed by source and by participant and was supplied without curation.

The immunoSEQ Assay, a bias-controlled multiplex PCR, was used to amplify TCRbeta CDR3 regions from genomic DNA. The authors' analysis ran thus. The number of nucleated cells in each sample was estimated by amplification of reference gene primers within the assay. To quantify the absolute abundance of each unique TCRbeta CDR3 rearrangement, sequence reads were collapsed and filtered. Productive Simpson clonality was computed per sample as the square root of Simpson's diversity index over productive rearrangements. Not all clones reach the TCRdb copy of this immuneACCESS table, which keeps in-frame sequences only. Checked studies attribute under half of the gap to unresolved V genes and leave the rest unexplained. V, J and clone size were drawn from that table, and D and trimming were deduced from the DNA. This sample lists 120,000 to 150,000 clones; about 90% were detected once. The ten top clones hold roughly 2% of the sample.

The TCR sequence derives from a human donor in a cohort sampled during active COVID-19. The chain is encoded by TRBV28 joined to TRBJ2-7, and TRBD2 matches 10 of the central bases. Sequencing was performed on peripheral blood. The CDR3 sequence is CASSLETSGTLYEQYF. The DNA sequence is as follows: TGTGCCAGCAGTTTGGAAACTAGCGGGACGTTGTACGAGCAGTACTTC.